Following are 19 T cell receptor beta chains from one sample sequenced in a study of CD8 T cells in Susac syndrome. cDNA came from around 0.5 to 1 ug RNA primed by random hexamers. TCRdb re-called the immunoSEQ multiplex PCR reads through MiXCR, storing one row per CDR3 protein. The sample lists 84,000 or so distinct CDR3 sequences, around 95% occurring once. The sample was CD8+ T cells from PBMCs. These receptors were taken from a human donor with Susac syndrome.

Here the CDR3 reads CASSYSLTGNTEAFF. CDR3 DNA: TGTGCCAGCAGTTACTCATTGACTGGTAACACTGAAGCTTTCTTT. The V and J genes are TRBV6-5 and TRBJ1-1; D uncertain. The germline CDR1 and CDR2 sequences are MNHEY and SVGAGI. The CDR3 spans 15 residues. The V and J ends lost 0 bases and 2 bases respectively, with 10 bases between them.

V is TRBV27 and J is TRBJ1-1, with D perhaps TRBD1 (5 bases). V was cut by 8 bases and J by 0 bases, with 13 bases left in between. The germline gives CDR1 MNHEY, CDR2 SMNVEV (reference sequence). This CDR3 has 14 residues. The CDR3 DNA follows: TGTGCCAGCTCAACGGGACTCCTGAACACTGAAGCTTTCTTT. Translating gives CASSTGLLNTEAFF.

This chain joins TRBV7-2 and TRBJ2-5; TRBD2 matches 15 bases. CDR1 is SGHTA, CDR2 FQGNSA, per germline. The CDR3 has 17 residues. V gave up 4 bases and J gave up 1 base; unmatched junction bases: 4. CDR3 bases: TGTGCCAGCAGCTATGGGACTAGCGGGAGGTTCCAAGAGACCCAGTACTTC. It yields the protein CASSYGTSGRFQETQYF.

The chain recombines TRBV5-6 with TRBJ2-1; 8 bases line up with TRBD2. The CDR3 spans 13 residues. CDR1 and CDR2 from the germline V gene are SGHDT and YYEEEE. Unmatched junction bases numbered 7, after V lost 3 bases and J lost 11 bases. CDR3 sequence: CASSSTSGLKQFF. The CDR3, as DNA: TGTGCCAGCAGCTCTACTAGCGGACTGAAGCAGTTCTTC.

The gene calls are TRBV7-9 and TRBJ1-2, with a weak D call TRBD1 (6 bases). V was clipped by 5 bases and J by 4 bases, with 14 bases between them. The germline V gene encodes CDR1 SEHNR and CDR2 FQNEAQ (reference sequence). CDR3 length: 14 residues. The CDR3 DNA reads as TGTGCCAGCAGCCCTTGGACAGATTCCTATGGCTACACCTTC. This gives the protein CASSPWTDSYGYTF.

This clonotype appeared a single time. This chain uses TRBV27 with TRBJ2-5, with 9 bases identical to TRBD2. CDR1 is MNHEY and CDR2 is SMNVEV in the germline V gene (reference sequence). Losses at the gene ends were 4 bases for V and 0 bases for J; bases not matched to a gene: 6. The length of the CDR3 is 16 residues. The CDR3 loop is CASSSSSGNYQETQYF. CDR3 bases: TGTGCCAGCAGTTCCTCTAGCGGGAACTACCAAGAGACCCAGTACTTC.

A few counts support this clonotype. The genes are TRBV5-4 and TRBJ1-1; unclear D gene. The CDR3 has 13 residues. CDR1 is SGHNT, CDR2 YYREEE, per germline (reference sequence). Trimming cost V 2 bases and J 2 bases, with 7 bases left between them. CDR3 sequence (DNA): TGTGCCAGCAGCTTTGGCCAAAACACTGAAGCTTTCTTT. Protein sequence: CASSFGQNTEAFF.

The rearrangement uses TRBV4-1 and TRBJ2-7; possible D gene TRBD1, 6 bases. This CDR3 spans 12 amino acids. Germline V gene data show CDR1 as MGHRA and CDR2 as YSYEKL. The V end lost 0 bases, the J end lost 6 bases, and 6 bases lay between the germline ends. This CDR3 is CASSQEGGEQYF. The CDR3 DNA follows: TGCGCCAGCAGCCAAGAAGGGGGCGAGCAGTACTTC.

The J gene is TRBJ2-7, the V gene TRBV5-1; 7 nucleotides line up with TRBD1. Germline values: CDR1 SGHRS, CDR2 YFSETQ. The CDR3 is 15 amino acids. Trimming took 3 bases from V and 2 from J; bases not matched to a gene: 8. This CDR3 is CASSSPGQRPYEQYF. As DNA, the CDR3 is TGCGCCAGCAGCTCTCCGGGACAGCGCCCCTACGAGCAGTACTTC.

J is TRBJ1-5 and V is TRBV4-1; no clear D. Germline CDR1 is MGHRA and CDR2 is YSYEKL. V was clipped by 1 base and J by 3 bases, with 10 bases between them. CDR3 size: 15 residues. The chain's CDR3 is CASSQARGPNQPQHF. The CDR3 nucleotides read TGCGCCAGCAGCCAAGCCAGAGGCCCCAATCAGCCCCAGCATTTT.

The CDR3 nucleotides read TGTGCCAGCAGTCCCCACCACTCCTACGAGCAGTACTTC. Its protein is CASSPHHSYEQYF. The chain combines TRBV27 with TRBJ2-7; D gene uncertain. V lost 5 bases, J lost 0 bases, and 8 bases lay in between. CDR3 length: 13 residues. Germline-derived CDR1 and CDR2 are MNHEY and SMNVEV (reference sequence).

This sequence joins TRBV6-6 and TRBJ2-2; the D gene is possibly TRBD1 (5 bases). The CDR3 consists of 16 residues. Between the trimmed V and J ends, which lost 5 bases and 4 bases, there was a span of 17 bases. Germline values: CDR1 MNHNY, CDR2 SVGAGI (reference sequence). The CDR3 spells CASSPRVIVGTGELFF. CDR3 sequence (DNA): TGTGCCAGCAGTCCCAGGGTGATTGTGGGCACCGGGGAGCTGTTTTTT.

The chain links TRBV5-6 to TRBJ1-2; D is possibly TRBD1 (5 bases). The CDR3 totals 13 residues. Trimming shortened V by 5 bases and J by 2 bases, and 10 bases separated the two germline ends. Germline V gives CDR1 SGHDT, CDR2 YYEEEE. CDR3 nucleotide sequence: TGTGCCAGCAGTTCAGGGAGCAACTATGGCTACACCTTC. Protein sequence: CASSSGSNYGYTF.

The chain carries TRBV27 and TRBJ2-5; D is possibly TRBD1 or TRBD2 (5 bases each). Germline loops: CDR1 MNHEY, CDR2 SMNVEV (reference sequence). V was shortened by 3 bases and J by 5 bases, with 13 bases between the two germline ends. The CDR3 extends over 14 amino acids. CDR3 nucleotide sequence: TGTGCCAGCAGTTTGGGGGTGCCCCAGGAGACCCAGTACTTC. This sequence encodes CASSLGVPQETQYF.

The genes are TRBV27 and TRBJ2-6; D not resolved. V shed 4 bases and J shed 0 bases, with 7 bases lying between them. Germline assignment: CDR1 MNHEY and CDR2 SMNVEV (reference sequence). The CDR3 loop spans 15 amino acids. The CDR3 protein is CASSYGSSGANVLTF. The CDR3 DNA sequence: TGTGCCAGCAGTTACGGAAGCTCTGGGGCCAACGTCCTGACTTTC.

This chain joins TRBV4-1 and TRBJ1-1, with 9 nucleotides matching TRBD1. V was pared by 1 base and J by 4 bases, with 7 bases of the junction left unmatched. In germline, CDR1 is MGHRA, CDR2 YSYEKL. The CDR3 totals 16 residues. The CDR3 is CASSQVGTGSTTEAFF. Written as DNA, the CDR3 is TGCGCCAGCAGCCAAGTGGGGACAGGGTCGACCACTGAAGCTTTCTTT.

This chain joins TRBV29-1 and TRBJ2-1; D gene uncertain. The CDR3 is 15 residues long. V was clipped by 1 base and J by 10 bases, with 20 bases between them. Germline V gene data show CDR1 as SQVTM and CDR2 as ANQGSEA. In nucleotides, the CDR3 is TGCAGCGTTGAAGTTCCGCTAGTTCAAGAGTCGGAGCAGTTCTTC. It translates to CSVEVPLVQESEQFF.

The chain recombines TRBV29-1 with TRBJ2-7, with 11 bases fitting TRBD2. With 7 bases clipped from V and 7 bases from J, the junction kept 9 bases outside the gene matches. The germline CDR1 and CDR2 sequences are SQVTM and ANQGSEA. The CDR3 is 13 amino acids. CDR3 bases: TGCAGCGCGGCAGCCGGGACTAGCGGTGAGCAGTACTTC. Its protein product is CSAAAGTSGEQYF.

The chain joins TRBV27 to TRBJ1-1; tentatively, D is TRBD1 (6 bases). Per germline, CDR1 MNHEY and CDR2 SMNVEV (reference sequence). There are 13 residues in the CDR3. V lost 5 bases to trimming and J lost 8 bases, with 15 bases between them. The CDR3 DNA is TGTGCCAGCAGTCTACAGGGAGCGGCGGAAGCTTTCTTT. It specifies CASSLQGAAEAFF.